This TCR beta chain derives from a study of T-cell memory formation after mild COVID-19. For the study at large: TCR clusters were mostly confined to one donor each. Overall study findings and caveats: Researchers report contracting CD4+ clones mostly in CM and EM, with CD8+ clones in EMRA.

The CDR3 runs to 13 residues. The ends were cut back, 8 bases at V and 7 bases at J, with 18 bases in the middle. CDR1 is MNHEY, CDR2 SVGAGI, per germline. cDNA libraries for TCR alpha and TCR beta, carrying sample barcodes and UMIs, came from 5'RACE with constant-segment primers. TCRdb re-called the 5' RACE reads through MiXCR, storing one row per CDR3 protein. The sample consists of around 340,000 distinct CDR3 sequences, approximately 15% of them appearing once. A few counts support this clonotype. Its antigen is still unknown. This TCR derives from a young man who had mild COVID-19 (a few samples of this study predate the infection). Cell type and time point are not known. The sequenced sample consisted of PBMCs or a T cell subset sorted from them (not recorded which). The J gene is TRBJ2-7, the V gene TRBV6-5, with no clear D. Here the CDR3 DNA reads TGTGCCAGCGCATTAGGCATTACTGGAGAGCAGTACTTC. Its protein is CASALGITGEQYF.